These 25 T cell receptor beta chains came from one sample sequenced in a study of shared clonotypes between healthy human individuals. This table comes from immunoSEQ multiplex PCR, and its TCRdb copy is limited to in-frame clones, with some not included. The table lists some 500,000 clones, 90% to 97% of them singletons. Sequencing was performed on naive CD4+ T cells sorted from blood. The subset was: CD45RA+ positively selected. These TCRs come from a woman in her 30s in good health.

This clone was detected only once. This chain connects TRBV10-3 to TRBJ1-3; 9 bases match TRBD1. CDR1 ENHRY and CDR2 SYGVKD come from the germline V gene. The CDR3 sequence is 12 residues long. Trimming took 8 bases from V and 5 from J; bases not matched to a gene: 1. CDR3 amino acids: CAIGQGRNTIYF. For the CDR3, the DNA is TGTGCCATCGGACAGGGGAGAAACACCATATATTTT.

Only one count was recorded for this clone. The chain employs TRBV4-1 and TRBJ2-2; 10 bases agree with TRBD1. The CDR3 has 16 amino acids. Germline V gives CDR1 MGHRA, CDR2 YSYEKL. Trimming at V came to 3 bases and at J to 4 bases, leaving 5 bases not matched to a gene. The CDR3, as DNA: TGCGCCAGCAGCCATGAGGACAGGGGGGTCACCGGGGAGCTGTTTTTT. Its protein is CASSHEDRGVTGELFF.

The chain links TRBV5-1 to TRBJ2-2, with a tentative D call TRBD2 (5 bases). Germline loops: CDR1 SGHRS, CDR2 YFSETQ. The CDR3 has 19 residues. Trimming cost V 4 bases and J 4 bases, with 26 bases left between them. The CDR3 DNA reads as TGCGCCAGCAGCAATCCTGTGATCCCGGGGTCGGAATTCACCGGGGAGCTGTTTTTT. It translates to CASSNPVIPGSEFTGELFF.

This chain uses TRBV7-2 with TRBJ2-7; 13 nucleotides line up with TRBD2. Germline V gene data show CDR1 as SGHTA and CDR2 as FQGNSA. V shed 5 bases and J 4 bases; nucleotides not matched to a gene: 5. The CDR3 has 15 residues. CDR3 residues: CASSTGLAGAYEQYF. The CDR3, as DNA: TGTGCCAGCAGCACAGGACTAGCGGGAGCGTACGAGCAGTACTTC.

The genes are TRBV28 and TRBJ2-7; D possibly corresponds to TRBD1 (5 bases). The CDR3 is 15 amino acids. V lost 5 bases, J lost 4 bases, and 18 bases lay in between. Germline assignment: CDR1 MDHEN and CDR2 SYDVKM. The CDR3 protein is CASSQDSWLGYEQYF. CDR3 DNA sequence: TGTGCCAGCAGTCAAGACAGCTGGCTTGGGTACGAGCAGTACTTC.

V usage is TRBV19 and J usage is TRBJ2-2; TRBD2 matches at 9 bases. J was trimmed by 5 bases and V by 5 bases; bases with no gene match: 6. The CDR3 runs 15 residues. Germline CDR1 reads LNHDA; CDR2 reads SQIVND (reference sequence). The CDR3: CASSVSGSHTGELFF. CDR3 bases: TGTGCCAGTAGTGTTAGCGGGAGTCATACCGGGGAGCTGTTTTTT.

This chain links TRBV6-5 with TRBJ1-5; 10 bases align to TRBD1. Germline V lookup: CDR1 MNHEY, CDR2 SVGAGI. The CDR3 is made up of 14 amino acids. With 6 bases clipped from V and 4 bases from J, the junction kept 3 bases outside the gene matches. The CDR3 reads CASRRGQGNQPQHF. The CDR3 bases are TGTGCCAGCAGACGGGGACAGGGGAATCAGCCCCAGCATTTT.

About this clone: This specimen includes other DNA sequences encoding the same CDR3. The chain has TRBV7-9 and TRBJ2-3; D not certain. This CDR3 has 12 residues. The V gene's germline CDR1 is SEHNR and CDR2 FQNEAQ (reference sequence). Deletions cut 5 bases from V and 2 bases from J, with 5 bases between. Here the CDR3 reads CASSPSTDTQYF. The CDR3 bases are TGTGCCAGCAGCCCCTCCACAGATACGCAGTATTTT.

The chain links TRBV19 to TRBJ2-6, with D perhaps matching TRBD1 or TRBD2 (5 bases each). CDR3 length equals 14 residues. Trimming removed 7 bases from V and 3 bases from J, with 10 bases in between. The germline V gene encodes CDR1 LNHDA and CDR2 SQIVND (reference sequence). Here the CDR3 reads CASIGADGANVLTF. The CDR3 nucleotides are TGTGCCAGTATCGGGGCTGATGGGGCCAACGTCCTGACTTTC.

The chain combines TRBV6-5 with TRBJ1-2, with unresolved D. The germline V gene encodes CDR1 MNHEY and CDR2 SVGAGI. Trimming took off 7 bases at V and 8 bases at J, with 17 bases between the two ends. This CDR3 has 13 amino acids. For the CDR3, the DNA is TGTGCCAGCACCTCCTATGCAGCGGTGGGCTACACCTTC. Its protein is CASTSYAAVGYTF.

CDR3 residues: CASGWPLTYEQYF. CDR3 sequence (DNA): TGTGCCAGCGGGTGGCCCCTAACCTACGAGCAGTACTTC. This chain joins TRBV2 and TRBJ2-7, with D unclear. V was trimmed by 8 bases and J by 2 bases, leaving 13 bases between them. Germline V gene sequence: CDR1 SNHLY, CDR2 FYNNEI. The length of the CDR3 is 13 residues.

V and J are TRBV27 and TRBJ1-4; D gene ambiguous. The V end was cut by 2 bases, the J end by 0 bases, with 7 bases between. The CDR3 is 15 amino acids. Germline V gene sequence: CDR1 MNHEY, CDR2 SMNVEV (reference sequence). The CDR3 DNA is TGTGCCAGCAGTTTAATGTTCGCAACTAATGAAAAACTGTTTTTT. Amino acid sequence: CASSLMFATNEKLFF.

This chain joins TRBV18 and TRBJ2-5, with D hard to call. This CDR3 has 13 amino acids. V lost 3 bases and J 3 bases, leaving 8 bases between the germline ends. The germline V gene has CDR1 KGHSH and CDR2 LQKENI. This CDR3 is CASSPDVEETQYF. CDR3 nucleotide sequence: TGTGCCAGCTCACCGGACGTGGAAGAGACCCAGTACTTC. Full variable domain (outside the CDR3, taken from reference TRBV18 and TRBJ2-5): NAGVMQNPRHLVRRRGQEARLRCSPMKGHSHVYWYRQLPEEGLKFMVYLQKENIIDESGMPKERFSAEFPKEGPSILRIQQVVRGDSAAYFCASSPDVEETQYFGPGTRLLVL.

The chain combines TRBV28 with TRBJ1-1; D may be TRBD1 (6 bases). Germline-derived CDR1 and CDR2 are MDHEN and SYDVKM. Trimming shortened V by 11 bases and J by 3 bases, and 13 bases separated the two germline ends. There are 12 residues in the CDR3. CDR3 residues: CAVQGSYTEAFF. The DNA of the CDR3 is TGTGCCGTTCAGGGGTCGTACACTGAAGCTTTCTTT.

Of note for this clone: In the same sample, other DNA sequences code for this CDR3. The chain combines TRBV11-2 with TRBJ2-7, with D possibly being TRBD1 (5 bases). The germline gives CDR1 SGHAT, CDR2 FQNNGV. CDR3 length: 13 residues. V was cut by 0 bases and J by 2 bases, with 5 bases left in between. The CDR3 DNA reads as TGTGCCAGCAGCTTAGACAGGGCCTACGAGCAGTACTTC. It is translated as CASSLDRAYEQYF.

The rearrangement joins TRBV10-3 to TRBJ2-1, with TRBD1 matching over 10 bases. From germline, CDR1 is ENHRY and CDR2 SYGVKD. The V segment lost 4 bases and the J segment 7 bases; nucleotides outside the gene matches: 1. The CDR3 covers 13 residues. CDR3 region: CAISAGQGNEQFF. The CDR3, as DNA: TGTGCCATCAGTGCGGGACAGGGGAATGAGCAGTTCTTC.

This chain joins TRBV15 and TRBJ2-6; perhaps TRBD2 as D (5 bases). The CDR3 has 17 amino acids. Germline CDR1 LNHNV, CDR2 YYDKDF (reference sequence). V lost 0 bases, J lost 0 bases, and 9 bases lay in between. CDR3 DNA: TGTGCCACCAGCAGAGATGGGAGTACCTCTGGGGCCAACGTCCTGACTTTC. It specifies CATSRDGSTSGANVLTF.

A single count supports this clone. The CDR3 spells CASNSDNEQFF. The DNA of the CDR3 is TGTGCCAGCAACTCGGACAATGAGCAGTTCTTC. The chain is built from TRBV2 and TRBJ2-1; D not certain. Trimming pared 7 bases from V and 5 bases from J, leaving 6 bases between. CDR1 is SNHLY, CDR2 FYNNEI, per germline. The CDR3 is 11 amino acids.

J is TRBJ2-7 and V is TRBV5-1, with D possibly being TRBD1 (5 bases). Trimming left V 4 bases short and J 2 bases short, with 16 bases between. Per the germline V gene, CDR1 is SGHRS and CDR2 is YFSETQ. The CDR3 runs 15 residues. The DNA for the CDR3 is TGCGCCAGCAGCCCGGGTGCGAGCAGGGCCTACGAGCAGTACTTC. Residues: CASSPGASRAYEQYF.

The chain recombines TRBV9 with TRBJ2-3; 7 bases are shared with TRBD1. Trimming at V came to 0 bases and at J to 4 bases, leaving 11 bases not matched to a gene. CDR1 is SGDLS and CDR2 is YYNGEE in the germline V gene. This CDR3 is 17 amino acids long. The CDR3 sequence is CASSVAPGQSPADTQYF. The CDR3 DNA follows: TGTGCCAGCAGCGTAGCGCCGGGACAGAGTCCCGCAGATACGCAGTATTTT. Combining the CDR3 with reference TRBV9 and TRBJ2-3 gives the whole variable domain DSGVTQTPKHLITATGQRVTLRCSPRSGDLSVYWYQQSLDQGLQFLIQYYNGEERAKGNILERFSAQQFPDLHSELNLSSLELGDSALYFCASSVAPGQSPADTQYFGPGTRLTVL.

The CDR3 protein is CASSTPGTGEKLFF. The CDR3 DNA is TGTGCCAGCAGCACCCCGGGGACAGGCGAAAAACTGTTTTTT. This sequence joins TRBV5-4 and TRBJ1-4, with 8 bases aligning to TRBD1. V lost 4 bases and J lost 8; bases outside the gene matches: 7. The germline V gene encodes CDR1 SGHNT and CDR2 YYREEE (reference sequence). This CDR3 region has 14 residues.

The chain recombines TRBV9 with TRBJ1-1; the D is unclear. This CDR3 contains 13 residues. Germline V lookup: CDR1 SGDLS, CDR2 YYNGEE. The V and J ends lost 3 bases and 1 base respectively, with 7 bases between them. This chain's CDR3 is CASSGTENTEAFF. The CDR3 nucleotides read TGTGCCAGCAGCGGAACAGAGAACACTGAAGCTTTCTTT.

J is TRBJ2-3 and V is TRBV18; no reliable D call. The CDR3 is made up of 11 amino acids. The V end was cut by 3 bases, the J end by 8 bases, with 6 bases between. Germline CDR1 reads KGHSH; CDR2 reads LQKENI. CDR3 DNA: TGTGCCAGCTCACCGGTGGGTACGCAGTATTTT. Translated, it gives CASSPVGTQYF.

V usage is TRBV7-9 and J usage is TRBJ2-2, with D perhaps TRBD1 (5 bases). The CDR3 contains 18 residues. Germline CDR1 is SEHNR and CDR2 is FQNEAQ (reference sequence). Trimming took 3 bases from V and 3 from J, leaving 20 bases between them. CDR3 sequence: CASSFKWQGGVDTGELFF. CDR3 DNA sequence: TGTGCCAGCAGCTTCAAATGGCAGGGTGGAGTGGACACCGGGGAGCTGTTTTTT.

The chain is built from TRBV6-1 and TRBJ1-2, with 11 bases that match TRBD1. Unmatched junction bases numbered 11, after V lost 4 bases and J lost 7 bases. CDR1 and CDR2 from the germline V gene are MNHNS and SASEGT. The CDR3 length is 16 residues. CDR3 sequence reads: CASSGGRRTGGSGYTF. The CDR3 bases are TGTGCCAGCAGTGGGGGACGGAGGACAGGGGGCTCTGGCTACACCTTC.